The count of the clone carrying this T cell receptor beta chain is one. The entry originates in a study of cytomegalovirus exposure and HLA in healthy donors. In nominal health when sampled, donors likely had unrecorded immune exposures nonetheless. The length of the CDR3 is 17 residues. J gave up 1 base and V 6 bases, and 14 bases lay outside the gene matches. The germline V gene encodes CDR1 MDHEN and CDR2 SYDVKM. The PCR employed 60 Vbeta primers together with 13 Jbeta primers. The protocol was immunoSEQ multiplex PCR, while the TCRdb copy is restricted to in-frame clones and leaves out a portion. This table holds roughly 160,000 clones, about 83% found once.

The sequenced material came from PBMCs. The V and J genes are TRBV28 and TRBJ2-5; 7 bases align to TRBD1. The clonotype was recovered from a woman in her twenties or thirties in good health and CMV-seronegative. As DNA, the CDR3 is TGTGCCAGCAGACGACAGGGATTAGTGAGGGCCCAAGAGACCCAGTACTTC. Translated: CASRRQGLVRAQETQYF.